The present T cell receptor (beta chain) was sequenced within a study of T cell responses to AZD1222 COVID-19 vaccine. Study-level background: Doses given second, at about 4 or about 12 weeks, were pooled.

Remarks on this clone: The antigen remains unidentified.

Study results and limitations: Unmutated variant regions reportedly attract nearly half of all spike-specific TCRs. Vaccine-associated CD4 TCRs spanned spike, dominant at 160-218 and 743-854.

Germline CDR1 is SNHLY and CDR2 is FYNNEI. There are 13 residues in the CDR3. V dropped 4 bases and J dropped 4 bases, with 10 bases sitting between them. The protocol was immunoSEQ multiplex PCR, while the TCRdb copy is restricted to in-frame clones and leaves out a portion. The top ten hold roughly 1.6% of the sample, which has more than 85,000 clones, around 90% seen once. The J gene is TRBJ1-2, the V gene TRBV2, with a weak D call TRBD1 (6 bases). The clonotype originates from an adult in good health. Material: peripheral blood, obtained on day 0 of AZD1222 vaccination. The DNA of the CDR3 is TGTGCCAGCAGTGTAACAGGGCCCTATGGCTACACCTTC. Its translation is CASSVTGPYGYTF.